The 29 T cell receptor beta chains in this list originate from one sample, sequenced in a study of T-cell memory formation after mild COVID-19. TCRdb independently ran MiXCR on the 5' RACE reads; one entry per CDR3 protein. Among tens of thousands of distinct CDR3 sequences listed, 25% to 35% were seen once. Sequences were obtained from PBMCs or a T cell subset sorted from them (not recorded which). Receptors were obtained from a man aged 18 to 30 who had mild COVID-19 (a few samples of this study predate the infection). Cell type and time point are not known.

This clonotype was observed a handful of times. V is TRBV7-9 and J is TRBJ2-5, with 8 nucleotides matching TRBD2. This CDR3 is built from 16 residues. Trimming cost V 5 bases and J 4 bases; bases outside gene matches: 12. Germline CDR1 reads SEHNR; CDR2 reads FQNEAQ (reference sequence). CDR3: CASSPGGAGLIETQYF. CDR3 nucleotides: TGTGCCAGCAGCCCCGGGGGGGCGGGATTGATAGAGACCCAGTACTTC.

The V call is TRBV7-2, the J call TRBJ2-3; 8 positions match TRBD2. Unmatched junction bases numbered 9, after V lost 5 bases and J lost 2 bases. The CDR3 length is 16 residues. Germline values: CDR1 SGHTA, CDR2 FQGNSA. The DNA of the CDR3 is TGTGCCAGCAGCCGGGGCGCGGGGGGTGCCACAGATACGCAGTATTTT. Translated: CASSRGAGGATDTQYF. The complete variable domain, with remaining parts taken from reference TRBV7-2 and TRBJ2-3, reads GAGVSQSPSNKVTEKGKDVELRCDPISGHTALYWYRQSLGQGLEFLIYFQGNSAPDKSGLPSDRFSAERTGGSVSTLTIQRTQQEDSAVYLCASSRGAGGATDTQYFGPGTRLTVL.

This clonotype appeared a few times. The rearrangement links TRBV4-1 to TRBJ2-1, with no clear D. The CDR3 is 12 residues long. Germline V CDR1 and CDR2: MGHRA, YSYEKL. V was pared by 2 bases and J by 3 bases, with 2 bases between. CDR3 nucleotides: TGCGCCAGCAGCCAAAGCTACAATGAGCAGTTCTTC. It specifies CASSQSYNEQFF.

This clonotype was seen repeatedly, ten times or more. The V gene is TRBV7-9, the J gene TRBJ2-3, with 7 nucleotides matching TRBD2. Germline CDR1 reads SEHNR; CDR2 reads FQNEAQ (reference sequence). This CDR3 is built from 15 residues. The V gene end was trimmed by 4 bases and the J gene end by 4 bases; junction bases not matched to a gene: 8. CDR3 DNA sequence: TGTGCCAGCAGCTCGACTAGCTTTGGAGCAGATACGCAGTATTTT. Residues: CASSSTSFGADTQYF.

In nucleotides, the CDR3 is TGTGCCAGCAGCGTCGCGGACAGCTCCTACAATGAGCAGTTCTTC. Its protein product is CASSVADSSYNEQFF. The chain links TRBV9 to TRBJ2-1; TRBD1 might be the D (6 bases). From germline, CDR1 is SGDLS and CDR2 YYNGEE. This CDR3 is built from 15 residues. Trimming pared 2 bases from V and 0 bases from J, leaving 9 bases between.

This clonotype came up a few times. The J gene is TRBJ2-2, the V gene TRBV24-1; D gene unclear. The CDR3 is made up of 15 amino acids. CDR1 KGHDR and CDR2 SFDVKD come from the germline V gene. Between the trimmed V and J ends, which lost 0 bases and 0 bases, there was a span of 4 bases. CDR3 nucleotides: TGTGCCACCAGTGATTTGTCGGCGAACACCGGGGAGCTGTTTTTT. It specifies CATSDLSANTGELFF.

J is TRBJ2-5 and V is TRBV9; no reliable D call. The germline V gene has CDR1 SGDLS and CDR2 YYNGEE. The V and J ends lost 0 bases and 5 bases respectively, with 8 bases between them. CDR3 length: 13 residues. CDR3 amino acids: CASSVATRETQYF. CDR3 nucleotide sequence: TGTGCCAGCAGCGTAGCGACTCGGGAGACCCAGTACTTC.

The rearrangement uses TRBV29-1 and TRBJ2-3, with a tentative D call TRBD1 (6 bases). The V gene lost 4 bases and the J gene lost 3 bases, with 11 bases spanning the gap. The CDR3 totals 13 residues. CDR1 and CDR2 from the germline V gene are SQVTM and ANQGSEA. The DNA of the CDR3 is TGCAGCGTTGCCCGCCAGGGGACAGATACGCAGTATTTT. Translating gives CSVARQGTDTQYF.

The rearrangement uses TRBV12-3 or TRBV12-4 and TRBJ1-2, with D hard to call. The CDR3 contains 14 residues. The V end was cut by 6 bases, the J end by 2 bases, with 13 bases between. The CDR3 loop is CASSHTTYNYGYTF. The CDR3 region has the DNA TGTGCCAGCAGCCACACGACTTACAACTATGGCTACACCTTC.

The chain couples TRBV9 to TRBJ2-7; perhaps TRBD1 as D (5 bases). V dropped 0 bases and J dropped 4 bases, with 11 bases sitting between them. The CDR3 is 14 residues long. Germline CDR1 is SGDLS and CDR2 is YYNGEE. The CDR3 DNA is TGTGCCAGCAGCGTAGCAGGGTTCGGATACGAGCAGTACTTC. Translating it yields CASSVAGFGYEQYF.

The rearrangement links TRBV29-1 to TRBJ2-3; D remains unclear. Germline values: CDR1 SQVTM, CDR2 ANQGSEA. This CDR3 is 12 amino acids long. V gave up 3 bases and J gave up 1 base, with 5 bases separating them. CDR3 region: CSVDVGTDTQYF. The CDR3 DNA reads as TGCAGCGTTGACGTCGGCACAGATACGCAGTATTTT.

The chain couples TRBV7-8 to TRBJ1-1; D is ambiguous. Germline CDR1 reads SGHVS; CDR2 reads FQNEAQ. V was shortened by 0 bases and J by 4 bases, with 18 bases between the two germline ends. This CDR3 is built from 17 residues. The CDR3 DNA is TGTGCCAGCAGCTTAGCGCGCGCAGCCCAGTATATCACTGAAGCTTTCTTT. Residues: CASSLARAAQYITEAFF. The full variable domain, completed using reference TRBV7-8 and TRBJ1-1, is GAGVSQSPRYKVAKRGQDVALRCDPISGHVSLFWYQQALGQGPEFLTYFQNEAQLDKSGLPSDRFFAERPEGSVSTLKIQRTQQEDSAVYLCASSLARAAQYITEAFFGQGTRLTVV.

J is TRBJ2-3 and V is TRBV5-1; D assignment may be TRBD1 or TRBD2 (5 bases each). Trimming shortened V by 5 bases and J by 6 bases, and 13 bases separated the two germline ends. CDR1 is SGHRS and CDR2 is YFSETQ in the germline V gene. The CDR3 runs 13 residues. This CDR3 reads CASSPGPEDTQYF. CDR3 nucleotides: TGCGCCAGCAGTCCGGGGCCCGAGGATACGCAGTATTTT.

The rearrangement links TRBV6-6 to TRBJ2-7; D remains ambiguous. The CDR3 is made up of 11 amino acids. Germline assignment: CDR1 MNHNY and CDR2 SVGAGI (reference sequence). Trimming pared 6 bases from V and 2 bases from J, leaving 5 bases between. The CDR3 DNA reads as TGTGCCAGCAGGACCGCCTACGAGCAGTACTTC. This codes for CASRTAYEQYF.

This clonotype occurred many times. V gene TRBV6-5 combines with J gene TRBJ2-7; a possible D gene is TRBD1 (5 bases). The CDR3 length is 14 residues. Per the germline V gene, CDR1 is MNHEY and CDR2 is SVGAGI. Trimming took off 5 bases at V and 3 bases at J, with 14 bases between the two ends. CDR3: CASSPSGKGYEQYF. The CDR3 DNA reads as TGTGCCAGCAGTCCCTCAGGGAAGGGCTACGAGCAGTACTTC.

The gene calls are TRBV19 and TRBJ1-1, with a weak D call TRBD1 (6 bases). Trimming left V 7 bases short and J 4 bases short, with 19 bases between. This CDR3 spans 15 amino acids. The germline CDR1 and CDR2 sequences are LNHDA and SQIVND (reference sequence). The CDR3 sequence: CASNPSGGAGTEAFF. The CDR3 bases are TGTGCCAGTAACCCCTCCGGGGGCGCGGGCACTGAAGCTTTCTTT.

This clonotype was observed a handful of times. The chain has TRBV14 and TRBJ2-7; 8 nucleotides line up with TRBD1. Trimming at V came to 1 base and at J to 5 bases, leaving 10 bases not matched to a gene. Germline CDR1 is SGHDN and CDR2 is FVKESK. This CDR3 has 16 amino acids. In DNA, the CDR3 is TGTGCCAGCAGCCAAGTGCACAGGGGGTATTACAACGAGCAGTACTTC. It translates to CASSQVHRGYYNEQYF.

This chain uses TRBV4-3 with TRBJ1-1; D is unresolved. The CDR3 runs 15 residues. V gave up 2 bases and J gave up 10 bases, with 20 bases separating them. From germline, CDR1 is LGHNA and CDR2 YSLEER. CDR3 in amino acids: CASSQSWTPSTGAFF. In DNA, the CDR3 is TGCGCCAGCAGCCAAAGCTGGACCCCCTCCACCGGAGCTTTCTTT.

The chain uses TRBV7-8 and TRBJ2-1, with D unresolved. V lost 5 bases and J 4 bases, leaving 18 bases between the germline ends. The CDR3 sequence is 16 residues long. CDR1 is SGHVS and CDR2 is FQNEAQ in the germline V gene. CDR3 residues: CASSLLLGRPYNEQFF. The CDR3 region has the DNA TGTGCCAGCAGCCTACTCCTCGGCAGACCTTACAATGAGCAGTTCTTC.

This clonotype was seen only a few times. J is TRBJ2-3 and V is TRBV10-3; TRBD2 aligns across 13 bases. The V and J ends lost 5 bases and 7 bases, in that order; junction bases with no gene match: 6. The CDR3 is made up of 15 amino acids. Germline V CDR1 and CDR2: ENHRY, SYGVKD. CDR3 sequence: CAISPGLAGDYTQYF. The CDR3 DNA is TGTGCCATCAGTCCTGGACTAGCGGGGGATTATACGCAGTATTTT.

In this sample, this clonotype turned up a few times. V gene TRBV6-2 or TRBV6-3 combines with J gene TRBJ2-7, with TRBD1 identical over 7 bases. Germline values: CDR1 MNHEY, CDR2 SVGEGT. The CDR3 has 17 residues. The V gene end was trimmed by 0 bases and the J gene end by 5 bases; junction bases not matched to a gene: 13. CDR3 in DNA: TGTGCCAGCAGTTACTCGATGGCTACGTTAGGGGGCCACGAGCAGTACTTC. Protein product: CASSYSMATLGGHEQYF.

This clonotype was seen only a few times. The V and J genes are TRBV27 and TRBJ1-6; D gene unclear. With 6 bases removed from V and 10 bases from J, the gap between germline ends came to 19 bases. This CDR3 comprises 15 residues. CDR1 and CDR2 from the germline V gene are MNHEY and SMNVEV (reference sequence). CDR3 sequence: CASSPVDMMGSPLHF. CDR3 in DNA: TGTGCCAGCAGCCCAGTCGACATGATGGGGTCACCCCTCCACTTT.

This clonotype was counted once. The chain couples TRBV27 to TRBJ2-3; TRBD1 or TRBD2 may be the D gene (5 bases each). The CDR3 has 12 amino acids. Germline V gives CDR1 MNHEY, CDR2 SMNVEV (reference sequence). V was shortened by 8 bases and J by 14 bases, with 20 bases between the two germline ends. Written as DNA, the CDR3 is TGTGCCAGCTCCTTCCTCAGGGACCCGCTGTATTTT. Translated: CASSFLRDPLYF.

The chain uses TRBV7-2 and TRBJ2-3; D is uncertain. Germline CDR1 SGHTA, CDR2 FQGNSA. This CDR3 has 13 amino acids. The ends were cut back, 5 bases at V and 2 bases at J, with 8 bases in the middle. CDR3 coding DNA: TGTGCCAGCAGCCCCGTGGTCACAGATACGCAGTATTTT. Protein product: CASSPVVTDTQYF.

V and J are TRBV12-3 or TRBV12-4 and TRBJ2-3; 12 bases map to TRBD2. J was trimmed by 6 bases and V by 2 bases; bases with no gene match: 24. The CDR3 contains 22 residues. CDR3 sequence (DNA): TGTGCCAGCAGTTTACCTCCCCCCGGGGTTACTAGCGGGGGGTATGAGTGGGATACGCAGTATTTT. Encoded protein: CASSLPPPGVTSGGYEWDTQYF.

This clonotype appeared a few times. This chain links TRBV7-9 with TRBJ1-1, with D possibly TRBD1 on 5 matching bases. Germline CDR1 SEHNR, CDR2 FQNEAQ (reference sequence). The CDR3 totals 15 residues. V lost 5 bases and J lost 0, with 13 bases in between. The CDR3 nucleotides are TGTGCCAGCAGCCCCGGCTGGGGCCTGAACACTGAAGCTTTCTTT. This encodes CASSPGWGLNTEAFF.

The J gene is TRBJ2-7, the V gene TRBV6-1, with D possibly being TRBD1 (5 bases). This CDR3 is built from 17 residues. Per the germline V gene, CDR1 is MNHNS and CDR2 is SASEGT. V was shortened by 2 bases and J by 4 bases, with 21 bases between the two germline ends. CDR3 DNA sequence: TGTGCCAGCAGTGAATACCCCATCCGTCCGGACATTTACGAGCAGTACTTC. Its protein is CASSEYPIRPDIYEQYF.

The chain links TRBV12-3 or TRBV12-4 to TRBJ2-1, with 10 bases aligning to TRBD2. J lost 3 bases, V lost 4 bases, and 3 bases had no gene match. The CDR3 totals 15 residues. CDR3 residues: CASSSASGGYNEQFF. CDR3 sequence (DNA): TGTGCCAGCAGTTCTGCTAGCGGGGGCTACAATGAGCAGTTCTTC.

Many counts were recorded for this clonotype. This rearrangement joins TRBV29-1 to TRBJ2-3, with TRBD2 matching 7 bases. The CDR3 length is 15 residues. CDR1 is SQVTM, CDR2 ANQGSEA, per germline. The V gene end was trimmed by 3 bases and the J gene end by 0 bases; junction bases not matched to a gene: 6. The CDR3 nucleotides read TGCAGCGTTGAGGCGGGGAGGGGTAGCACAGATACGCAGTATTTT. This sequence encodes CSVEAGRGSTDTQYF.